The next 23 T cell receptor beta chains were all read from a single sample in a study of blood T cell repertoires in COVID-19. The protocol was immunoSEQ multiplex PCR, while the TCRdb copy is restricted to in-frame clones and leaves out a portion. Here the sample spans 14,000 or so clones, more than 80% being singletons. The sequencing input was peripheral blood. The receptors originated from a human donor in a cohort sampled during active COVID-19.

The chain employs TRBV2 and TRBJ2-6; TRBD1 is a possible D gene (6 bases). The CDR3 runs to 18 residues. Germline V gene lookup returns CDR1 SNHLY and CDR2 FYNNEI. V gave up 2 bases and J gave up 2 bases, with 16 bases separating them. This CDR3 reads CASSERFWYRAGANVLTF. In nucleotides, the CDR3 is TGTGCCAGCAGTGAAAGATTTTGGTACAGGGCTGGGGCCAACGTCCTGACTTTC.

CDR3 protein: CASSVTLLAGAHNEQFF. CDR3 nucleotides: TGTGCCAGCAGCGTAACCCTTTTAGCGGGAGCTCACAATGAGCAGTTCTTC. The rearrangement joins TRBV9 to TRBJ2-1; 9 bases are a match to TRBD2. V dropped 1 base and J dropped 5; count of bases not matched to a gene: 10. The CDR3 totals 17 residues. The germline CDR1 and CDR2 sequences are SGDLS and YYNGEE.

This clone occurred a few times. The gene calls are TRBV30 and TRBJ1-1; TRBD1 aligns across 7 bases. Germline V CDR1 and CDR2: GTSNPN, SVGIG (reference sequence). The CDR3 totals 14 residues. V dropped 5 bases and J dropped 6; count of bases not matched to a gene: 12. This CDR3 is CAWVSLQGFSEAFF. CDR3 nucleotides: TGTGCCTGGGTGTCATTACAGGGGTTCTCTGAAGCTTTCTTT.

The rearrangement joins TRBV14 to TRBJ2-3; TRBD1 aligns across 7 bases. CDR3 length: 15 residues. V dropped 1 base and J dropped 0; count of bases not matched to a gene: 1. Germline V gene lookup returns CDR1 SGHDN and CDR2 FVKESK. The CDR3 DNA follows: TGTGCCAGCAGCCAAGTGGGACAGAGCACAGATACGCAGTATTTT. It is translated as CASSQVGQSTDTQYF.

The genes are TRBV5-1 and TRBJ2-1, with 9 nucleotides matching TRBD2. V trimming: 3 bases; J trimming: 4 bases; junction bases outside the gene matches: 8. CDR3 length: 16 amino acids. The V gene's germline CDR1 is SGHRS and CDR2 YFSETQ. The DNA of the CDR3 is TGCGCCAGCAGCTCGATGACTAGCGGACCGTACAATGAGCAGTTCTTC. Translation: CASSSMTSGPYNEQFF.

The chain joins TRBV18 to TRBJ1-2; TRBD1 aligns across 9 bases. The CDR3 contains 15 residues. Trimming removed 4 bases from V and 5 bases from J; junction bases left unmatched: 8. The germline gives CDR1 KGHSH, CDR2 LQKENI. The CDR3 sequence is CASSHNRDREYGYTF. CDR3 coding DNA: TGTGCCAGCTCACACAACCGGGACAGGGAGTATGGCTACACCTTC.

The V and J genes are TRBV11-2 and TRBJ2-1; 7 bases agree with TRBD1. The V gene end was trimmed by 1 base and the J gene end by 14 bases; junction bases not matched to a gene: 2. Germline lookup yields CDR1 SGHAT and CDR2 FQNNGV. The CDR3 totals 11 residues. The CDR3: CASSLGQGEFF. CDR3 in DNA: TGTGCCAGCAGCTTAGGACAGGGAGAGTTCTTC.

V usage is TRBV12-3 or TRBV12-4 and J usage is TRBJ1-2; 7 bases match TRBD1. Losses at the gene ends were 8 bases for V and 5 bases for J; bases not matched to a gene: 8. The CDR3 runs 13 residues. The CDR3 region has the DNA TGTGCCAGCGCTACCCCGACAGGGTATGGCTACACCTTC. Protein sequence: CASATPTGYGYTF.

The V gene is TRBV9, the J gene TRBJ2-2; 8 nucleotides line up with TRBD2. Germline CDR1 and CDR2: SGDLS and YYNGEE. The CDR3 covers 16 residues. Trimming cost V 2 bases and J 2 bases; bases outside gene matches: 5. The CDR3 region has the DNA TGTGCCAGCAGCGTGCCCGGGGGGGTTAACACCGGGGAGCTGTTTTTT. This translates into CASSVPGGVNTGELFF.

V is TRBV28 and J is TRBJ2-3, with D tentatively TRBD2 (6 bases). CDR1 MDHEN and CDR2 SYDVKM come from the germline V gene. The CDR3 has 15 amino acids. V was cut by 5 bases and J by 3 bases, with 15 bases left in between. CDR3 protein: CASSPEGRLTDTQYF. Written as DNA, the CDR3 is TGTGCCAGCAGTCCGGAGGGCCGGTTAACAGATACGCAGTATTTT.

The genes are TRBV18 and TRBJ2-2; TRBD2 matches 11 bases. CDR1 is KGHSH and CDR2 is LQKENI in the germline V gene. This CDR3 region has 17 residues. Trimming took 5 bases from V and 0 from J; bases not matched to a gene: 5. CDR3 nucleotide sequence: TGTGCCAGCTCAGTAGCGGGAGGGCCCTCGAACACCGGGGAGCTGTTTTTT. Encoded protein: CASSVAGGPSNTGELFF.

The gene calls are TRBV11-3 and TRBJ2-7, with D maybe TRBD1 (6 bases). In germline, CDR1 is SGHNT, CDR2 YENEEA. The CDR3 covers 13 residues. V lost 3 bases, J lost 5 bases, and 11 bases lay in between. The CDR3 sequence: CASSLTGINEQYF. DNA of the CDR3: TGTGCCAGCAGCTTGACAGGTATAAACGAGCAGTACTTC.

The rearrangement uses TRBV29-1 and TRBJ2-1; 15 bases fit TRBD2. The J segment lost 6 bases and the V segment lost 6 bases, leaving 3 bases of the junction unmatched. This CDR3 contains 14 residues. Germline CDR1 is SQVTM and CDR2 is ANQGSEA. CDR3 protein: CSVKGLAGGNEQFF. DNA for the CDR3: TGCAGCGTGAAGGGACTAGCGGGAGGCAATGAGCAGTTCTTC.

The chain recombines TRBV7-2 with TRBJ2-1; 7 bases match TRBD1. The trim removed 3 bases at V and 1 base at J, leaving 6 bases unmatched. Germline CDR1 is SGHTA and CDR2 is FQGNSA. The CDR3 sequence is 16 residues long. CDR3 in amino acids: CASSFYRGPSYNEQFF. In nucleotides, the CDR3 is TGTGCCAGCAGCTTCTACAGGGGCCCTTCCTACAATGAGCAGTTCTTC.

The V call is TRBV6-4, the J call TRBJ2-3, with TRBD2 as a possible D gene (5 bases). Between the trimmed V and J ends, which lost 4 bases and 4 bases, there was a span of 9 bases. Germline assignment: CDR1 MRHNA and CDR2 SNTAGT. The CDR3 is 13 amino acids. The CDR3 region has the DNA TGTGCCAGCAGTGTTACTAGTCCAGATACGCAGTATTTT. It encodes CASSVTSPDTQYF.

The chain combines TRBV7-2 with TRBJ2-7; possible D gene TRBD2, 5 bases. Germline CDR1 SGHTA, CDR2 FQGNSA. V was cut by 5 bases and J by 0 bases, with 5 bases left in between. The CDR3 loop spans 12 amino acids. The CDR3 region has the DNA TGTGCCAGCAGCGGGAGCTCCTACGAGCAGTACTTC. Protein product: CASSGSSYEQYF.

The CDR3 protein is CASSRLTSSNTGELFF. CDR3 sequence (DNA): TGCGCCAGCAGCCGCCTGACTAGCTCAAACACCGGGGAGCTGTTTTTT. V usage is TRBV5-1 and J usage is TRBJ2-2; 7 bases fit TRBD2. Germline CDR1 is SGHRS and CDR2 is YFSETQ. CDR3 size: 16 residues. With 4 bases clipped from V and 2 bases from J, the junction kept 8 bases outside the gene matches.

This chain links TRBV20-1 with TRBJ1-1; TRBD1 aligns across 8 bases. Trimming at V came to 3 bases and at J to 1 base, leaving 7 bases not matched to a gene. Germline V gene sequence: CDR1 DFQATT, CDR2 SNEGSKA (reference sequence). CDR3 length: 15 amino acids. For the CDR3, the DNA is TGCAGTGCTAGTCCTCAAGACAGGGGGAACACTGAAGCTTTCTTT. It specifies CSASPQDRGNTEAFF.

V and J are TRBV5-8 and TRBJ2-6; a weak D match, TRBD1 (6 bases). The V end was cut by 7 bases, the J end by 7 bases, with 15 bases between. The CDR3 is 14 amino acids. Germline-derived CDR1 and CDR2 are SGHTS and YDEGEE. CDR3 amino acids: CASVGRGTANVLTF. CDR3 sequence (DNA): TGTGCCAGCGTTGGACGAGGGACAGCCAACGTCCTGACTTTC. Full variable domain (missing parts from reference TRBV5-8 and TRBJ2-6): EAGVTQSPTHLIKTRGQQATLRCSPISGHTSVYWYQQALGLGLQFLLWYDEGEERNRGNFPPRFSGRQFPNYSSELNVNALELEDSALYLCASVGRGTANVLTFGAGSRLTVL.

This chain connects TRBV20-1 to TRBJ1-1; TRBD1 is a possible D gene (5 bases). The CDR3 covers 14 residues. Per the germline V gene, CDR1 is DFQATT and CDR2 is SNEGSKA (reference sequence). V was trimmed by 3 bases and J by 0 bases, leaving 11 bases between them. This CDR3 is CSASRDSMNTEAFF. The CDR3 DNA sequence: TGCAGTGCTAGTCGTGACAGCATGAACACTGAAGCTTTCTTT.

This chain connects TRBV27 to TRBJ1-6; D may be TRBD1 (6 bases). The CDR3 has 12 amino acids. Between the trimmed V and J ends, which lost 5 bases and 10 bases, there was a span of 9 bases. Germline CDR1 is MNHEY and CDR2 is SMNVEV (reference sequence). CDR3 loop: CASSQRGSPLHF. CDR3 DNA: TGTGCCAGCAGTCAGAGGGGGTCACCCCTCCACTTT.

This chain joins TRBV19 and TRBJ1-1; 9 bases fit TRBD1. Germline V lookup: CDR1 LNHDA, CDR2 SQIVND (reference sequence). This CDR3 comprises 16 residues. V lost 5 bases and J lost 11; bases outside the gene matches: 18. CDR3 in amino acids: CASSSYNIAGQGTAFF. The CDR3 nucleotides are TGTGCCAGTAGTTCCTACAATATCGCGGGACAGGGTACGGCTTTCTTT.

The chain couples TRBV28 to TRBJ2-7; 7 nucleotides line up with TRBD2. The J segment lost 2 bases and the V segment lost 5 bases, leaving 12 bases of the junction unmatched. CDR3 length: 16 residues. CDR1 MDHEN and CDR2 SYDVKM come from the germline V gene. The CDR3 nucleotides are TGTGCCAGCAGTAGGGCCGCGCTAGCGGAGCCCTACGAGCAGTACTTC. It is translated as CASSRAALAEPYEQYF.